This T cell receptor (beta chain) came from a study of a mutant IDH1 vaccine in newly diagnosed glioma (dated by TCRdb to the early 2020s). Regarding the complete study: The 32 treated patients were approximately 62% male and 37.5% female, with a mean age of approximately 38 years. Peripheral blood was drawn at six visits: V03 (baseline), V05, V07, V10, V12 and V13. Before enrollment, patients had received standard therapy of radiotherapy alone, temozolomide alone, or radiochemotherapy with temozolomide; most received the combination. Longitudinal TCRB deep sequencing was done for 25 to 30 treated patients, wherever samples were available for exploratory analyses.

The receptor library was made with the immunoSEQ multiplex PCR assay. The hsTCRB Kit was used according to the manufacturer's protocol to amplify rearranged TCR beta chain sequences. Sequencing of TCRB libraries was carried out on an Illumina MiSeq. Per the source publication's procedure: Demultiplexing, trimming and gene mapping were performed with the kit vendor's proprietary platform. TCRdb stores this immuneACCESS table with in-frame sequences only. Part of the clones is absent; in the studies checked, under half of the shortfall reflects unresolved V genes, and no reason is known for the rest. V and J calls and clone size are given by that table; D and trimming were obtained from the DNA. This sample holds roughly 71,000 clones; around 86% were observed only once. Under 3.5% of the sample belongs to the ten largest clones. Reading from cysteine to phenylalanine, the CDR3 counts 13 amino acids. Only CDR3 DNA remains: 39 bases, in frame from the first base. Per the germline V gene, WSHSY is the CDR1 and SAAADI is the CDR2. V is trimmed back by 4 bases and J by 5 bases, and the junction contains 4 bases that no gene match accounts for.

Paper-wide results and their limitations: Selection of PBMC samples for TCRB deep sequencing was based on availability. Pseudoprogression seemed to be unrelated to changes in the top peripheral T cell clonotypes found by TCRB sequencing. Across multiple MHC alleles, vaccine-induced immune responses were seen in more than 90% of patients. According to the authors, sample limitations meant that analyses of patient blood samples could not be reproduced.

The time point tag for this specimen amounts to: baseline, week 1 (first vaccination visit). Sample treatment or condition, as interpreted from the label and publication: pre-vaccination baseline after standard-of-care therapy. Donors had newly diagnosed WHO grade 3 or 4 IDH1-mutant astrocytomas with loss of nuclear ATRX. The samples were drawn from NOA16, a multicentre, single-arm, open-label phase I trial in Germany that tested a mutant IDH1 peptide vaccine in humans for the first time. Blood drawn at visit V03 was used as the baseline sample for immunogenicity testing. Genomic DNA for TCRB sequencing was extracted from EDTA blood using the DNeasy Blood and Tissue Kit. In regard to this clone: What this receptor recognizes is not known. No base quality values were provided; no much bigger clone lies one nucleotide off.

The chain is made from TRBV10-2 and TRBJ1-2, with 7 junctional bases fitting TRBD1. This clonotype originated in a man aged 30 to 45 with glioma. The sample in question was PBMCs, obtained from a glioma patient treated with radiotherapy, temozolomide or both. The encoded CDR3 is CASSGTGEYGYTF. The nucleotides read TGCGCCAGCAGTGGGACAGGAGAATATGGCTACACCTTC.